The 14 T cell receptor beta chains below come from one sample, sequenced in a study of T cell repertoires in cytomegalovirus infection. TCRdb redid the calling of the reads with MiXCR, one entry per CDR3 protein. The sample carries 250,000 or so distinct CDR3 sequences, about 15% recorded once. Sequencing was done on a sample of CD8+ T cells from PBMCs. These receptors all stem from a human donor in good health (CMV status not recorded). Some clones in this sample may be carry-over from other donors' samples.

The gene calls are TRBV28 and TRBJ2-1; 14 bases line up with TRBD2. Trimming at V came to 6 bases and at J to 10 bases, leaving 8 bases not matched to a gene. Germline CDR1 and CDR2: MDHEN and SYDVKM. CDR3 length: 15 residues. In DNA form, the CDR3 reads TGTGCCAGCAGAGAGACTAGCGGGGGGGTCGGGGAGCAGTTCTTC. This translates into CASRETSGGVGEQFF.

On this clonotype itself: Since a much larger clone is just one base distant, this may be a read error. The CDR3 does not close with the conserved phenylalanine or tryptophan, likely indicating a read error. J is TRBJ2-3 and V is TRBV7-6; TRBD2 matches at 11 bases. The J segment lost 1 base and the V segment lost 4 bases, leaving 7 bases of the junction unmatched. The CDR3 is made up of 17 amino acids. In germline, CDR1 is SGHVS, CDR2 FNYEAQ. Here the CDR3 DNA reads TGTGCCAGCAGCTCGGTTATACTAGCGGGGGGCACAGATACGCAGTATCTT. Translated, it gives CASSSVILAGGTDTQYL.

There are a few counts of this clonotype. One end of the junction fails to match germline, which may point to a read error. The chain has TRBV20-1 and TRBJ2-7, with no clear D. CDR1 is DFQATT and CDR2 is SNEGSKA in the germline V gene (reference sequence). This CDR3 is 12 amino acids long. CDR3: CSAREQIYEQYF. CDR3 nucleotides: TGCAGTGCCAGAGAACAGATATACGAGCAGTACTTC.

This clonotype has just a few counts. The chain has TRBV7-9 and TRBJ1-1; maybe TRBD1 (5 bases). The V end was cut by 1 base, the J end by 0 bases, with 6 bases between. Germline V gene data show CDR1 as SEHNR and CDR2 as FQNEAQ (reference sequence). The CDR3 has 14 residues. The CDR3 DNA sequence: TGTGCCAGCAGCTTAGTACAGGTGAACACTGAAGCTTTCTTT. As protein: CASSLVQVNTEAFF.

The chain combines TRBV7-9 with TRBJ2-4, with a possible D match to TRBD1 (6 bases). This CDR3 has 15 amino acids. CDR1 SEHNR and CDR2 FQNEAQ come from the germline V gene (reference sequence). The V end was cut by 5 bases, the J end by 4 bases, with 15 bases between. DNA for the CDR3: TGTGCCAGCAGCCCCGGCGGAAGGGGGAAAAACATTCAGTACTTC. This codes for CASSPGGRGKNIQYF.

This CDR3 is CASSPGVGQFYEQYF. The CDR3 nucleotides are TGCGCCAGCAGCCCGGGGGTGGGACAGTTCTACGAGCAGTACTTC. This sequence joins TRBV5-1 and TRBJ2-7; possibly TRBD1 for D (7 bases). The germline CDR1 and CDR2 sequences are SGHRS and YFSETQ. Deletions cut 4 bases from V and 3 bases from J, with 17 bases between. The length of the CDR3 is 15 residues.

This clonotype was recorded many times. The gene calls are TRBV6-5 and TRBJ1-1; 10 bases line up with TRBD1. The V gene's germline CDR1 is MNHEY and CDR2 SVGAGI. Germline trimming cut 11 bases from V and 0 bases from J; bases unmatched to any gene: 9. This CDR3 is built from 15 residues. The CDR3 sequence: CASRDRGFLNTEAFF. CDR3 nucleotides: TGTGCCTCAAGGGACAGGGGATTCTTGAACACTGAAGCTTTCTTT.

In nucleotides, the CDR3 is TGTGCCAGCAGCTTGGTCCGGGACAGGTTAACAAATACGCAGTATTTT. This codes for CASSLVRDRLTNTQYF. The V and J genes are TRBV5-6 and TRBJ2-3; 8 nucleotides agree with TRBD1. The V segment lost 0 bases and the J segment 7 bases; nucleotides outside the gene matches: 10. The V gene's germline CDR1 is SGHDT and CDR2 YYEEEE. The CDR3 is 16 residues long.

The V and J genes are TRBV2 and TRBJ2-3; D is undetermined. The CDR3 totals 13 residues. The V and J ends lost 10 bases and 4 bases respectively, with 15 bases between them. CDR1 and CDR2 from the germline V gene are SNHLY and FYNNEI. CDR3 protein: CAKERGLADTQYF. The CDR3 bases are TGTGCCAAAGAAAGAGGTTTGGCAGATACGCAGTATTTT. The full variable domain, in which reference TRBV2 and TRBJ2-3 provide the parts outside the CDR3, is EPEVTQTPSHQVTQMGQEVILRCVPISNHLYFYWYRQILGQKVEFLVSFYNNEISEKSEIFDDQFSVERPDGSNFTLKIRSTKLEDSAMYFCAKERGLADTQYFGPGTRLTVL.

This chain joins TRBV28 and TRBJ1-1; D unclear. The V end lost 2 bases, the J end lost 1 base, and 5 bases lay between the germline ends. Per germline, CDR1 MDHEN and CDR2 SYDVKM. CDR3 length equals 13 residues. In nucleotides, the CDR3 is TGTGCCAGCAGTTTAACGACGAACACTGAAGCTTTCTTT. This gives the protein CASSLTTNTEAFF. Together with reference TRBV28 and TRBJ1-1, the CDR3 gives the full variable domain: DVKVTQSSRYLVKRTGEKVFLECVQDMDHENMFWYRQDPGLGLRLIYFSYDVKMKEKGDIPEGYSVSREKKERFSLILESASTNQTSMYLCASSLTTNTEAFFGQGTRLTVV.

J is TRBJ1-5 and V is TRBV5-6; D unresolved. The CDR3 spans 13 residues. V was clipped by 0 bases and J by 7 bases, with 8 bases between them. Germline CDR1 and CDR2: SGHDT and YYEEEE. This CDR3 reads CASSLAFGQPQHF. DNA of the CDR3: TGTGCCAGCAGCTTGGCCTTCGGCCAGCCCCAGCATTTT.

This clonotype was counted ten times or more. The V and J genes are TRBV7-6 and TRBJ2-7; tentative D call: TRBD2 (5 bases). The V gene's germline CDR1 is SGHVS and CDR2 FNYEAQ. V lost 5 bases and J 2 bases, leaving 10 bases between the germline ends. The CDR3 has 13 residues. The DNA for the CDR3 is TGTGCCAGCAGCAATCGGGGAACCTACGAGCAGTACTTC. Residues: CASSNRGTYEQYF.

The chain has TRBV7-9 and TRBJ1-2; 7 nucleotides agree with TRBD1. The CDR3 extends over 14 amino acids. Germline loops: CDR1 SEHNR, CDR2 FQNEAQ (reference sequence). Trimming removed 4 bases from V and 4 bases from J; junction bases left unmatched: 6. CDR3 in DNA: TGTGCCAGCAGCTGGGCAGGGGGAAGCTATGGCTACACCTTC. Amino acids: CASSWAGGSYGYTF. Looking up the rest from reference TRBV7-9 and TRBJ1-2 gives the full variable domain: DTGVSQNPRHKITKRGQNVTFRCDPISEHNRLYWYRQTLGQGPEFLTYFQNEAQLEKSRLLSDRFSAERPKGSFSTLEIQRTEQGDSAMYLCASSWAGGSYGYTFGSGTRLTVV.

The chain couples TRBV28 to TRBJ2-2; D remains ambiguous. CDR3 length: 15 residues. Trimming pared 6 bases from V and 5 bases from J, leaving 16 bases between. The germline V gene has CDR1 MDHEN and CDR2 SYDVKM. The CDR3 loop is CASRFKGNPTGELFF. CDR3 coding DNA: TGTGCCAGCAGGTTTAAGGGTAACCCGACCGGGGAGCTGTTTTTT.